The subject of this entry is one T cell receptor beta chain. Per the original data handling: Amplification with reference gene primers provided the estimates of nucleated cell counts. Sequencing used immunoSEQ multiplex PCR; TCRdb keeps in-frame clones, though not all of them. The V and J calls and the clone size are those of that table, but D and trimming were determined from the DNA. The sample has 150,000 or so clones; roughly 88% are singletons. The sample is drawn from a study of blood T cell repertoires in COVID-19. Study details: From the United States, Italy and Spain came samples of acute and convalescent COVID-19. From T cells, B-cell-depleted T cells, or PBMCs came the material, which was cDNA or gDNA.

This clonotype was sampled from a woman in her fifties or sixties with acute or convalescent COVID-19. Sequenced input: peripheral blood.

The CDR3, as DNA: TGTGCCAGCAGCCTACAGGGGACTAATGAAAAACTGTTTTTT. Protein: CASSLQGTNEKLFF. This chain joins TRBV3-1 (or the pseudogene TRBV3-2) and TRBJ1-4; 7 nucleotides line up with TRBD1. This CDR3 region has 14 residues. Looked up from germline, CDR1 is LGHDT and CDR2 is YNNKEL (reference sequence). After removal of 4 bases from V and 2 bases from J, the junction contained 1 base not matched to a gene.